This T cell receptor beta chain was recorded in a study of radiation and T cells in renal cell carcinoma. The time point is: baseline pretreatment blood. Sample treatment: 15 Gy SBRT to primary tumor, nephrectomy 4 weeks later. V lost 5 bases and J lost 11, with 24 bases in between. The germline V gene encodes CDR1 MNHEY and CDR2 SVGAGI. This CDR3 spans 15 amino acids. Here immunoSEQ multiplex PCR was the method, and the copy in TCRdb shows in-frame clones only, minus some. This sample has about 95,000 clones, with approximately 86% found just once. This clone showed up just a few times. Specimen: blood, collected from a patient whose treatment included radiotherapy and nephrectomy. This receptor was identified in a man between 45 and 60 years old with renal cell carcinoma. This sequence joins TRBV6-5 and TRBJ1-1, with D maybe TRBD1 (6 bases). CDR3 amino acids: CASSLETGGLRVAFF. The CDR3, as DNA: TGTGCCAGCAGTCTCGAGACAGGCGGCCTTAGAGTGGCTTTCTTT.